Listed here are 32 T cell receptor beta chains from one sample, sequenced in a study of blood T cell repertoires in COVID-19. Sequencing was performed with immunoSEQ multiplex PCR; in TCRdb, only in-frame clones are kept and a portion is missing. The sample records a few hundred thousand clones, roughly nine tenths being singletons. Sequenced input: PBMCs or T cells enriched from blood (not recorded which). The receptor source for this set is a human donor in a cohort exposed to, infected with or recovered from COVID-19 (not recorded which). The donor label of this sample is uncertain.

The CDR3 region is CASSATGAVAKNIQYF. CDR3 DNA sequence: TGTGCCAGCAGCGCTACAGGGGCTGTGGCCAAAAACATTCAGTACTTC. The rearrangement links TRBV9 to TRBJ2-4; 7 bases are shared with TRBD1. The CDR3 spans 16 residues. Germline V gives CDR1 SGDLS, CDR2 YYNGEE. Trimming cost V 3 bases and J 1 base; bases outside gene matches: 7.

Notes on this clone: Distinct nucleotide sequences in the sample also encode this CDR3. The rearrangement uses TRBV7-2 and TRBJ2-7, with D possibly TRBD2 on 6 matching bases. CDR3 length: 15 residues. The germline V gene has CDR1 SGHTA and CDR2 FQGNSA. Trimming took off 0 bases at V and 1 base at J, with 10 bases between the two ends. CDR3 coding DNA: TGTGCCAGCAGCTTAGCGGTGGGGGGTTCCTACGAGCAGTACTTC. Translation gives CASSLAVGGSYEQYF. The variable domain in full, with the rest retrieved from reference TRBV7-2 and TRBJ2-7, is GAGVSQSPSNKVTEKGKDVELRCDPISGHTALYWYRQSLGQGLEFLIYFQGNSAPDKSGLPSDRFSAERTGGSVSTLTIQRTQQEDSAVYLCASSLAVGGSYEQYFGPGTRLTVT.

CDR3 nucleotide sequence: TGTGCCAGCAGCTTAGGGAGGGACAGGGCCTACGAGCAGTACTTC. Encoded protein: CASSLGRDRAYEQYF. The chain carries TRBV7-9 and TRBJ2-7; TRBD1 agrees at 9 bases. V shed 1 base and J 2 bases; nucleotides not matched to a gene: 3. This CDR3 has 15 amino acids. Germline values: CDR1 SEHNR, CDR2 FQNEAQ (reference sequence).

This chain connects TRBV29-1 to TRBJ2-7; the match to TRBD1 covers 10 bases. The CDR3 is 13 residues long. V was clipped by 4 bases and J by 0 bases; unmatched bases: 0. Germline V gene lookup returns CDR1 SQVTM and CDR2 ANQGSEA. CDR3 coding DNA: TGCAGCGTTGGGACAGGGGGCTCCTACGAGCAGTACTTC. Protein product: CSVGTGGSYEQYF.

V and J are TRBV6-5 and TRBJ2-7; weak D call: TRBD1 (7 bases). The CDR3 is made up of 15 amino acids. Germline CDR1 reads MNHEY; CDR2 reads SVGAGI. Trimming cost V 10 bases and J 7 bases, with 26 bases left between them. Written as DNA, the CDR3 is TGTGCCACCGCACGGGGCACAGGGCCAGGGGGGGAGCAGTACTTC. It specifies CATARGTGPGGEQYF.

CDR3 sequence (DNA): TGTGCCAGCAGATCTCGGGGTAGGAACACTGAAGCTTTCTTT. Its protein product is CASRSRGRNTEAFF. This chain joins TRBV6-5 and TRBJ1-1; D is unclear. The CDR3 has 14 amino acids. V lost 6 bases, J lost 1 base, and 12 bases lay in between. CDR1 MNHEY and CDR2 SVGAGI come from the germline V gene.

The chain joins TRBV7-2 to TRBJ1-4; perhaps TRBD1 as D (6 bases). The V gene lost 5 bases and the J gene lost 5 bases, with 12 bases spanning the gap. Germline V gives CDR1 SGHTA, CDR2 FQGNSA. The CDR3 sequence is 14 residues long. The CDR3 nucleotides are TGTGCCAGCAGCACAGGGACCGCAAATGAAAAACTGTTTTTT. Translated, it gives CASSTGTANEKLFF.

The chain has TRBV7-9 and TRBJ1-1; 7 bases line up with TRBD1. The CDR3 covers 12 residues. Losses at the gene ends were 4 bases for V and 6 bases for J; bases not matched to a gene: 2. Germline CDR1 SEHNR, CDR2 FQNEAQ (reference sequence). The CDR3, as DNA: TGTGCCAGCAGCTCTGGACAGGCTGAAGCTTTCTTT. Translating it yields CASSSGQAEAFF.

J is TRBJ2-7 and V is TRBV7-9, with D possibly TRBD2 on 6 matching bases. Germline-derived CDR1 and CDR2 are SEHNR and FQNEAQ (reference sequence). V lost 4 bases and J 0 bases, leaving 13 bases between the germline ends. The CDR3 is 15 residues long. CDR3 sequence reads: CASSSTGTPSYEQYF. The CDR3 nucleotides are TGTGCCAGCAGCTCAACCGGGACTCCCTCCTACGAGCAGTACTTC.

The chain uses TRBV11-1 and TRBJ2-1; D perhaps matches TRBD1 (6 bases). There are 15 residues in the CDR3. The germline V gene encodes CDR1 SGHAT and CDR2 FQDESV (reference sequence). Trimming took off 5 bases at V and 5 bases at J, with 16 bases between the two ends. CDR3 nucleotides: TGTGCCAGCAGCCCGTCCCGAGGACAGAACAATGAGCAGTTCTTC. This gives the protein CASSPSRGQNNEQFF.

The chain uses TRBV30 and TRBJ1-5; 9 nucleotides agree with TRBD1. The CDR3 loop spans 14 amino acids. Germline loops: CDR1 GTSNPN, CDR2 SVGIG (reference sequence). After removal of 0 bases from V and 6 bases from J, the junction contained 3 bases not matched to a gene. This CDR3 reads CAWSVGQGTQPQHF. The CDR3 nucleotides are TGTGCCTGGAGTGTAGGACAGGGGACTCAGCCCCAGCATTTT.

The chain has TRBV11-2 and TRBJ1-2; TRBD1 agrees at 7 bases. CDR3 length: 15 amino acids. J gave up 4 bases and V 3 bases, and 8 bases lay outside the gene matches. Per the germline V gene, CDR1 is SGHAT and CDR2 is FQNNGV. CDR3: CASSFLQGITYGYTF. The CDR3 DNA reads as TGTGCCAGCAGCTTTCTACAGGGGATCACCTATGGCTACACCTTC. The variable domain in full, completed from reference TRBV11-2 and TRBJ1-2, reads EAGVAQSPRYKIIEKRQSVAFWCNPISGHATLYWYQQILGQGPKLLIQFQNNGVVDDSQLPKDRFSAERLKGVDSTLKIQPAKLEDSAVYLCASSFLQGITYGYTFGSGTRLTVV.

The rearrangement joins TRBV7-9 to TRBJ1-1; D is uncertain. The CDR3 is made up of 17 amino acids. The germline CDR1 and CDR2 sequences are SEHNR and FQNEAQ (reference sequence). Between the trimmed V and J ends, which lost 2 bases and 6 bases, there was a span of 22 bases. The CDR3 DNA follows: TGTGCCAGCAGCTTAAACGCAGTAAGTTCCGGGGATGCTGAAGCTTTCTTT. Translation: CASSLNAVSSGDAEAFF.

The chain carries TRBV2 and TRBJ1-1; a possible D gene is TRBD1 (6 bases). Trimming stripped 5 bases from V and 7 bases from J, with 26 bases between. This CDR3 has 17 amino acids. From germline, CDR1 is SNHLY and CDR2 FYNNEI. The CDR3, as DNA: TGTGCCAGCAGTCTTCGCTTGCGCGAGAGGGAGGGGGGTGAAGCTTTCTTT. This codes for CASSLRLREREGGEAFF.

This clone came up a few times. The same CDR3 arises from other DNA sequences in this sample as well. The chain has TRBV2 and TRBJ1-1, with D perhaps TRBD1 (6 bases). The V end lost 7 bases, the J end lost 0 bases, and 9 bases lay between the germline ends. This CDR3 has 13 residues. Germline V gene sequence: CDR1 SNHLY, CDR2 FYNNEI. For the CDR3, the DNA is TGTGCCAGCACCGGACAGATGAACACTGAAGCTTTCTTT. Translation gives CASTGQMNTEAFF.

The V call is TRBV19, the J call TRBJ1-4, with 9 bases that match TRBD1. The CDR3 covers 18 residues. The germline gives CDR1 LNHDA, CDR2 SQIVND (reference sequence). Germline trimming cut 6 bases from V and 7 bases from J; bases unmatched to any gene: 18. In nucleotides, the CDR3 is TGTGCCAGTAGGAGAATACTACCCGGCCGGGACAGGGTTGAAAAACTGTTTTTT. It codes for CASRRILPGRDRVEKLFF.

The CDR3 nucleotides are TGTGCCAGCAAGGCGGGGCCTGGAAACACCATATATTTT. Protein product: CASKAGPGNTIYF. V gene TRBV2 combines with J gene TRBJ1-3, with D maybe TRBD1 (5 bases). CDR3 size: 13 residues. Germline-derived CDR1 and CDR2 are SNHLY and FYNNEI. Trimming left V 7 bases short and J 2 bases short, with 9 bases between.

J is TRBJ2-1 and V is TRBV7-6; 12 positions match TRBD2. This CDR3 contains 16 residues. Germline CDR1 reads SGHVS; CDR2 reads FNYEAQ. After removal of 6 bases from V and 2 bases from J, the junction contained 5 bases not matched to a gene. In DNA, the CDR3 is TGTGCCAGCAGTCTAAGGACTAGCGGGACCTACAATGAGCAGTTCTTC. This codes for CASSLRTSGTYNEQFF.

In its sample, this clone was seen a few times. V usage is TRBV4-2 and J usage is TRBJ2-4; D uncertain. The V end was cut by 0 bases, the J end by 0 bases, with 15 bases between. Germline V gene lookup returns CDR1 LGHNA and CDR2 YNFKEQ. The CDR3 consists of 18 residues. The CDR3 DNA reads TGTGCCAGCAGCCAAGATTTAGGCCCCCGGGTAGCCAAAAACATTCAGTACTTC. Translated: CASSQDLGPRVAKNIQYF.

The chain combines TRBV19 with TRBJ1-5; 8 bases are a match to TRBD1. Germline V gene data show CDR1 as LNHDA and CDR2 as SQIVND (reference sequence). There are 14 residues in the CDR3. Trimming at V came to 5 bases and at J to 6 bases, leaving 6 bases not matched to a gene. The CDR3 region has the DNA TGTGCCAGTAGTCCCAGGGGGCTGGGTCAGCCCCAGCATTTT. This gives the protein CASSPRGLGQPQHF.

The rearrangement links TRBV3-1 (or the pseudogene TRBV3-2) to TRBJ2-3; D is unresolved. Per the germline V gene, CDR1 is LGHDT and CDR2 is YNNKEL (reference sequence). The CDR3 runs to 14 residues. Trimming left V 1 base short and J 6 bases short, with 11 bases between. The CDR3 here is CASSQGLESDTQYF. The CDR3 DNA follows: TGTGCCAGCAGCCAAGGCCTTGAGTCGGATACGCAGTATTTT.

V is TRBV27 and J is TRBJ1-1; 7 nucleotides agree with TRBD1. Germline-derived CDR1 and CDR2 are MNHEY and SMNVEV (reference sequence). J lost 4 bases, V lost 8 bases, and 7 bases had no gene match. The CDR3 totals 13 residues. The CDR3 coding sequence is TGTGCCAGCTTTACAGGGGCCCTCACTGAAGCTTTCTTT. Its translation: CASFTGALTEAFF.

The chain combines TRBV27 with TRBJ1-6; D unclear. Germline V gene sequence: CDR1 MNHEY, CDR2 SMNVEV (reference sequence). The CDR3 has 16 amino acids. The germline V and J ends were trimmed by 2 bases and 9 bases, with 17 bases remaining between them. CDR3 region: CASSLALPGLGSPLHF. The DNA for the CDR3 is TGTGCCAGCAGTTTAGCCCTACCGGGTTTAGGTTCACCCCTCCACTTT.

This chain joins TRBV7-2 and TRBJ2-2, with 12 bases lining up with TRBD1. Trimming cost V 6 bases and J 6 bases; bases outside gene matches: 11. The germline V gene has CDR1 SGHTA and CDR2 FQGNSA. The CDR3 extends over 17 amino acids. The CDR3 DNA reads TGTGCCAGCAGTCGAGACCCGGGACAGGGGGCCTCCGGGGAGCTGTTTTTT. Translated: CASSRDPGQGASGELFF.

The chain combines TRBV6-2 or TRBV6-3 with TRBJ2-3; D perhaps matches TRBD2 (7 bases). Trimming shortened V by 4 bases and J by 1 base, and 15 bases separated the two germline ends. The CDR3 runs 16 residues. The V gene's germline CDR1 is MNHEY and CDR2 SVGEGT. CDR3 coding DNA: TGTGCCAGCAGTTCCTTTGCGGGGGCTGGCACAGATACGCAGTATTTT. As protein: CASSSFAGAGTDTQYF.

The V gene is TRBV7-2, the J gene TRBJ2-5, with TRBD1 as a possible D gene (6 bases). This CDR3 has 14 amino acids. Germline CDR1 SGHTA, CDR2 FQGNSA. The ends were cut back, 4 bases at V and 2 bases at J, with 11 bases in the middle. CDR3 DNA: TGTGCCAGCAGCTCGACAGGCCTACAAGAGACCCAGTACTTC. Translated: CASSSTGLQETQYF.

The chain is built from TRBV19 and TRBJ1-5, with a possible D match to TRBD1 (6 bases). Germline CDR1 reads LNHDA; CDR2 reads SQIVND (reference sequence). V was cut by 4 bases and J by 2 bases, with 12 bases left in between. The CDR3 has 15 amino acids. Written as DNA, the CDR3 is TGTGCCAGTAGTACAACAGGGAAGGGCAATCAGCCCCAGCATTTT. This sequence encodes CASSTTGKGNQPQHF. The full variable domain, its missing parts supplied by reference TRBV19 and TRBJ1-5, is DGGITQSPKYLFRKEGQNVTLSCEQNLNHDAMYWYRQDPGQGLRLIYYSQIVNDFQKGDIAEGYSVSREKKESFPLTVTSAQKNPTAFYLCASSTTGKGNQPQHFGDGTRLSIL.

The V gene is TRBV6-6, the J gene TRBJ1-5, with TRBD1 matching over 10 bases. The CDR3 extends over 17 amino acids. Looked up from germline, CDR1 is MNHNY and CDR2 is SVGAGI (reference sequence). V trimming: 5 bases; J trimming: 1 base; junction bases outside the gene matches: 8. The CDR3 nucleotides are TGTGCCAGCAGTCGGGACAGGGGAAGTTACAGCAATCAGCCCCAGCATTTT. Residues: CASSRDRGSYSNQPQHF.

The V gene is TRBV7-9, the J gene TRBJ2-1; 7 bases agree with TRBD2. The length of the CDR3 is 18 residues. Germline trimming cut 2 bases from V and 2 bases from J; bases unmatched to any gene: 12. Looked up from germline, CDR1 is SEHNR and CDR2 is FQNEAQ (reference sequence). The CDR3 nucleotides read TGTGCCAGCAGCTTAAGAGGTATACGGGGGGAAACCTACAATGAGCAGTTCTTC. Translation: CASSLRGIRGETYNEQFF.

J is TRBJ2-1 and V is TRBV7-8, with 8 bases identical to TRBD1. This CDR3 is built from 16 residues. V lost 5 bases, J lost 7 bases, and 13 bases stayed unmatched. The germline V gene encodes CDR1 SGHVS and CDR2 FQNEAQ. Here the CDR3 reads CASSPRRTGIWNEQFF. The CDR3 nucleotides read TGTGCCAGCAGCCCTCGACGGACAGGGATCTGGAATGAGCAGTTCTTC.

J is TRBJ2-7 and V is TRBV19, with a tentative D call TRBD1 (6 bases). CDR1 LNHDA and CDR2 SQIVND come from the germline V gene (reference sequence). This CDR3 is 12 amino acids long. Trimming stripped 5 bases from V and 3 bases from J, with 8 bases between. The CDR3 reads CASSQQGYEQYF. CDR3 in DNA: TGTGCCAGTAGTCAACAGGGCTACGAGCAGTACTTC.

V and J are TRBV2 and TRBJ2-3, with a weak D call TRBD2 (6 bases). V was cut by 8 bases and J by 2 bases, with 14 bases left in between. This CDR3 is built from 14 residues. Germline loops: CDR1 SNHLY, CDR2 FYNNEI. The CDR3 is CASSKTGVTDTQYF. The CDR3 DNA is TGTGCCAGCTCCAAAACGGGGGTCACAGATACGCAGTATTTT.